Presented here are 2 T cell receptor beta chains from one specimen sequenced in a study of T cell responses to AZD1222 COVID-19 vaccine. This table comes from immunoSEQ multiplex PCR, and its TCRdb copy is limited to in-frame clones, with some not included. The table includes nearly 200,000 clones, approximately 94% detected once. Here the sequenced sample was peripheral blood, taken 28 days after the second AZD1222 dose. The source is an adult who received the AZD1222 COVID-19 vaccine.

V is TRBV5-5 and J is TRBJ2-7; 8 bases agree with TRBD1. The CDR3 spans 14 residues. The germline gives CDR1 SGHKS, CDR2 YYEKEE (reference sequence). The junction had 5 bases not matched to a gene; V was cut back by 0 bases and J by 6 bases. The CDR3 nucleotides read TGTGCCAGCAGCTTGGCCGGGACAGGAATCGAGCAGTACTTC. Translating it yields CASSLAGTGIEQYF.

V gene TRBV30 combines with J gene TRBJ1-5; D is uncertain. Germline-derived CDR1 and CDR2 are GTSNPN and SVGIG (reference sequence). Between the trimmed V and J ends, which lost 1 base and 0 bases, there was a span of 7 bases. The CDR3 length is 14 residues. CDR3 in amino acids: CAWSGGYSNQPQHF. The CDR3 DNA reads as TGTGCCTGGAGTGGAGGGTATAGCAATCAGCCCCAGCATTTT.